The next 6 T cell receptor beta chains were all read from a single sample in a study of blood T cell repertoires in COVID-19. The repertoire was sequenced with immunoSEQ multiplex PCR; TCRdb's copy has only in-frame clones and lacks some. The table has tens of thousands of clones, approximately 82% seen once. Sequencing was performed on peripheral blood. The receptors here all came from a human donor in a cohort sampled during active COVID-19.

The rearrangement uses TRBV5-5 and TRBJ2-3, with 13 bases matching TRBD2. The length of the CDR3 is 18 residues. The V gene's germline CDR1 is SGHKS and CDR2 YYEKEE (reference sequence). Trimming took 1 base from V and 2 from J; bases not matched to a gene: 7. The CDR3 is CASSLTSGGAFITDTQYF. The CDR3 DNA follows: TGTGCCAGCAGCTTGACTAGCGGGGGGGCTTTTATCACAGATACGCAGTATTTT.

The gene calls are TRBV19 and TRBJ1-6; a weak D match, TRBD1 (5 bases). Trimming left V 4 bases short and J 5 bases short, with 6 bases between. This CDR3 has 13 residues. CDR1 is LNHDA, CDR2 SQIVND, per germline (reference sequence). CDR3 coding DNA: TGTGCCAGTAGTACGACAGATAATTCACCCCTCCACTTT. This gives the protein CASSTTDNSPLHF.

The chain has TRBV7-3 and TRBJ2-5, with 8 nucleotides matching TRBD1. V lost 5 bases and J lost 5; bases outside the gene matches: 10. The CDR3 has 15 residues. Per the germline V gene, CDR1 is SGHTA and CDR2 is FQGTGA. The CDR3 sequence is CASSPGQGHSETQYF. The DNA for the CDR3 is TGTGCCAGCAGCCCCGGACAGGGTCATAGCGAGACCCAGTACTTC. Based on the CDR3 plus reference TRBV7-3 and TRBJ2-5, the full variable domain is GAGVSQTPSNKVTEKGKYVELRCDPISGHTALYWYRQSLGQGPEFLIYFQGTGAADDSGLPNDRFFAVRPEGSVSTLKIQRTERGDSAVYLCASSPGQGHSETQYFGPGTRLLVL.

The chain links TRBV11-3 to TRBJ2-5; TRBD1 is a possible D gene (6 bases). The CDR3 runs 14 residues. The germline V gene encodes CDR1 SGHNT and CDR2 YENEEA. Trimming removed 0 bases from V and 2 bases from J, with 7 bases in between. The CDR3 region has the DNA TGTGCCAGCAGCTTAGATGGACAGCAAGAGACCCAGTACTTC. Encoded protein: CASSLDGQQETQYF. Based on the CDR3 plus reference TRBV11-3 and TRBJ2-5, the full variable domain is EAGVVQSPRYKIIEKKQPVAFWCNPISGHNTLYWYLQNLGQGPELLIRYENEEAVDDSQLPKDRFSAERLKGVDSTLKIQPAELGDSAVYLCASSLDGQQETQYFGPGTRLLVL.

This chain links TRBV9 with TRBJ1-3; 8 nucleotides agree with TRBD1. The ends lost 2 bases at V and 8 bases at J; junction bases unmatched: 9. CDR3 length equals 15 residues. In germline, CDR1 is SGDLS, CDR2 YYNGEE. The CDR3 protein is CASSVWTGSTDTIYF. The CDR3 nucleotides are TGTGCCAGCAGCGTTTGGACAGGGAGTACGGACACCATATATTTT.

This clone was observed once. The CDR3 sequence: CASSQERGLGNSPLHF. In nucleotides, the CDR3 is TGCGCCAGCAGCCAGGAACGGGGTTTGGGGAATTCACCCCTCCACTTT. The J gene is TRBJ1-6, the V gene TRBV4-3; D call uncertain. Germline CDR1 LGHNA, CDR2 YSLEER. CDR3 size: 16 residues. The V end was cut by 3 bases, the J end by 7 bases, with 16 bases between.